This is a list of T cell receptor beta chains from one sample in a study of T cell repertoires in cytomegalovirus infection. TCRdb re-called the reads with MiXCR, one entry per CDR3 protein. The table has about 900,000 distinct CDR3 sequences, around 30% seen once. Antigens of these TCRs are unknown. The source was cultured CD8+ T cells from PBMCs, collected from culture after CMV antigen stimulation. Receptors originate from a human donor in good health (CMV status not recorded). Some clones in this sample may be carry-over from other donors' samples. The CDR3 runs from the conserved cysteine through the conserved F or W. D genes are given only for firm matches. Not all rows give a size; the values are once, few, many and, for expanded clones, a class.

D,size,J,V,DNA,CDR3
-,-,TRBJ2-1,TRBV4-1,TGCGCCAGCAGCTTGATGAGGGGTGCGAATGAGCAGTTCTTC,CASSLMRGANEQFF
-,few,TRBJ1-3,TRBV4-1,TGCGCCAGCAGCCAGTCCTCCAGGGACTACTCTGGAAACACCATATATTTT,CASSQSSRDYSGNTIYF
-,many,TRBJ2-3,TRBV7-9,TGTGCCAGCAGCCCAGGGATACATACGCAGTATTTT,CASSPGIHTQYF
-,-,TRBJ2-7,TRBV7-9,TGTGCCAGCAGCCCACCTGTGGTACAGCAATACGAGCAGTACTTC,CASSPPVVQQYEQYF
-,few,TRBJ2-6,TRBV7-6,TGTGCCAGCGAAGGGGGAGGGGCCAACGTCCTGACTTTC,CASEGGGANVLTF
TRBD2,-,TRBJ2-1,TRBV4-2,TGTGTCAGCAGCCAAGATAGTGGGACTAGCGCCAATGAGCAGTTCTTC,CVSSQDSGTSANEQFF
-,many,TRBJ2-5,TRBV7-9,TGTGCCAGCAGCTACCGGGACGGCCAAGAGACCCAGTACTTC,CASSYRDGQETQYF
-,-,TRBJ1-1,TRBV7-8,TGTGCCAGCAGCTTTTCCCGCGGGACTAACACTGAAGCTTTCTTT,CASSFSRGTNTEAFF
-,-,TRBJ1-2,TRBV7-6,TGTGCCAGCAGCCCCTTCGGTTCCTATGGCTACACCTTC,CASSPFGSYGYTF
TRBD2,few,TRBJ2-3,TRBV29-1,TGCAGCGTAGCCGGGACTAGCGGGGGCACAGATACGCAGTATTTT,CSVAGTSGGTDTQYF
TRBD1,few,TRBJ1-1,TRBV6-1,TGTGCCAGCAGCGGGACAGTTGGTGAAGCTTTCTTT,CASSGTVGEAFF
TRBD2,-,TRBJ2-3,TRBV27,TGTGCCACCTCGTTGCGGGGGGAGGTGAACACAGATACGCAGTATTTT,CATSLRGEVNTDTQYF
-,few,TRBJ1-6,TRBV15,TGTGCCACCAGCAGCCCACGGACCAGCGGGTATAATTCACCCCTCCACTTT,CATSSPRTSGYNSPLHF
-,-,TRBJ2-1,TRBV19,TGTGCCAGTAGTATGGGTGACTCCTACAATGAGCAGTTCTTC,CASSMGDSYNEQFF
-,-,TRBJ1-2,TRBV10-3,TGTGCCATCAGTGAGTCCCTCTATGGCTACACCTTC,CAISESLYGYTF